The TCR beta chain under discussion was sequenced for a study of cytomegalovirus exposure and HLA in healthy donors. Findings and caveats of the study: Some V segments, TRBV6-2 and TRBV6-3 among them, were indistinguishable and were therefore excluded. Earlier findings revealed that most TCR beta V segments proved productive either about 87% or about 30% of the time. Several of the most significant clusters appeared, in a later analysis, to be linked to common viral pathogens. It was reportedly the case that the classifier diagnosed cytomegalovirus status with high specificity and sensitivity.

In this sample, this clone turned up a few times. Its specificity is unknown. The germline CDR1 and CDR2 sequences are SNHLY and FYNNEI. Between the trimmed V and J ends, which lost 4 bases and 8 bases, there was a span of 14 bases. CDR3 length: 13 residues. PCR primers comprised 60 Vbeta and 13 Jbeta primers. Sequencing was performed with immunoSEQ multiplex PCR; in TCRdb, only in-frame clones are kept and a portion is missing. The sample yields 95,000 to 110,000 clones, under 85% seen once. Sequenced material: PBMCs. The clonotype comes from a male donor in good health and CMV-seronegative. The chain joins TRBV2 to TRBJ1-2; no firm D call. CDR3 sequence reads: CASSVMETGGYTF. In DNA form, the CDR3 reads TGTGCCAGCAGTGTAATGGAGACGGGAGGCTACACCTTC.